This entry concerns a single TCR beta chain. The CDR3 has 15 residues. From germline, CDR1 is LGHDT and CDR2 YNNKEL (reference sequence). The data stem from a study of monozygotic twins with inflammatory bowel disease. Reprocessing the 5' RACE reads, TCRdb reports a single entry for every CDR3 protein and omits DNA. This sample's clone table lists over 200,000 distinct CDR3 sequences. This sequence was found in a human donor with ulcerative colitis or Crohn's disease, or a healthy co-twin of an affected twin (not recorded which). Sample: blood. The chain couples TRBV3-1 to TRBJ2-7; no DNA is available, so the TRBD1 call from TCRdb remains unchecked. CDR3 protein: CASSRLTGAVYEQYF.